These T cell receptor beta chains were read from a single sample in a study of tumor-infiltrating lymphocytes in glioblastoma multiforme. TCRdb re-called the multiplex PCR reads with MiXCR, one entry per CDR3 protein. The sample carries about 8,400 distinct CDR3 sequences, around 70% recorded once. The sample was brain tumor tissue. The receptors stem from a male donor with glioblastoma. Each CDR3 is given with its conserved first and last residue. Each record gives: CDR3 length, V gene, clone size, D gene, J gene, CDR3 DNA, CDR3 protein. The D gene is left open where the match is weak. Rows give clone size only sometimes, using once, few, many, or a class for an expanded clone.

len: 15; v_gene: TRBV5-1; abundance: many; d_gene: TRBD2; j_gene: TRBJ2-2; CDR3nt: TGCGCCAGCAGCGGGACTAGCGGGGGGTCCGGGGAGCTGTTTTTT; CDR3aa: CASSGTSGGSGELFF
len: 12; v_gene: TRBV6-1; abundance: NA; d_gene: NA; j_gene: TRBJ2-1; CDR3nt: TGTGCCAGCAGTGAAGGAGGGAATGAACAGTTCTTC; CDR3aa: CASSEGGNEQFF
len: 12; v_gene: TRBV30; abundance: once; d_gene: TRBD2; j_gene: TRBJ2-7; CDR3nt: TGTGCCTGGAATGGGGGGGCCTACGAGCAGTACTTC; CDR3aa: CAWNGGAYEQYF
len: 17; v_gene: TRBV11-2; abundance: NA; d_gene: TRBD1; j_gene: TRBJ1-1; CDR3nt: TGTGCCAGCAACGCGCAGCCGGGACAGGGCGGGAGAACTAAAGCTTTCTTT; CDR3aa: CASNAQPGQGGRTKAFF
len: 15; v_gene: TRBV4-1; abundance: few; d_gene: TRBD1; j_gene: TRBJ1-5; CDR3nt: TGCGCCAGCAGCCAAGCCGGACAGGCAGATCAGCCCCAGCATTTT; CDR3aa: CASSQAGQADQPQHF
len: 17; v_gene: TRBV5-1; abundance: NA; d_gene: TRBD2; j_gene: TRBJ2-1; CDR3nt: TGCGCCAGCAGCTTGGGGCGGGGGTCCAGCCCCTACAATGAGCAATTCTTC; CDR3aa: CASSLGRGSSPYNEQFF
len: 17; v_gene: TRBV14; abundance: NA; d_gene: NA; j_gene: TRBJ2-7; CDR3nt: TGTGCCAGCAGCCAAGGACCATGGCATGGTGGCTCCTACGAGCGGTACTTC; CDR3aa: CASSQGPWHGGSYERYF
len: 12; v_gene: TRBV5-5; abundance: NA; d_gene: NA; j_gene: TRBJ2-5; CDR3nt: TGTGCCAGCAGCTTGGGGGACGAGGCCCAGTACTTC; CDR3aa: CASSLGDEAQYF
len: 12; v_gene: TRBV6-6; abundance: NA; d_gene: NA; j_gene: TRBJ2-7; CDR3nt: TGTGCCATCAGCCCCGGGGTCTACGAGCAGTACTTT; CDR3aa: CAISPGVYEQYF
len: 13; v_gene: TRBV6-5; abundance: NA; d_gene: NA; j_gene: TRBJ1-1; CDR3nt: TGTGCCAGCAGTTTTTCGGGGAGCAATGAAGCTTTCTTT; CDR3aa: CASSFSGSNEAFF
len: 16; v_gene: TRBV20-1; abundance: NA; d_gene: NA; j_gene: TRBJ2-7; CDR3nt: TGCAGTGCTAGATCGAAACAAGGGGTTTTGCCGGGCGAGCAGTACTTC; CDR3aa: CSARSKQGVLPGEQYF
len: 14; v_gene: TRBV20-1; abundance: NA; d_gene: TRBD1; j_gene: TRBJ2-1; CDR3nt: TGCAGTGCCAGGGACAGGGAACAATACAATGAACAGTTCTTC; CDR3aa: CSARDREQYNEQFF
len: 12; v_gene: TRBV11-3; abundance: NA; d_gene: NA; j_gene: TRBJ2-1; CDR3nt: TGTGCCAGCAGCTTAGTTACCGATGAGCAGTTCTTC; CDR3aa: CASSLVTDEQFF
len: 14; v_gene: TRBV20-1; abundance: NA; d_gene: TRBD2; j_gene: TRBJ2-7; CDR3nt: TGCAGTGCTAGGGCACTAGCGGGAGTTCACGAGCAGTACTTC; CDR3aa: CSARALAGVHEQYF
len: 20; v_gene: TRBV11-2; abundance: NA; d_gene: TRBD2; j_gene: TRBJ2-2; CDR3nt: TGTGCCAACACCCCCTCGTTCAGCCAAGGGCTAGCGGTAAACACCGGGGAGCTGTTTTTT; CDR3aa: CANTPSFSQGLAVNTGELFF
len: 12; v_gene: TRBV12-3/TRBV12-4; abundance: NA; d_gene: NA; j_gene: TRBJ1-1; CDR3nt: TGTGCAAGCAGTTCGGGACCGCCGGAAGCTTTCTTT; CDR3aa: CASSSGPPEAFF
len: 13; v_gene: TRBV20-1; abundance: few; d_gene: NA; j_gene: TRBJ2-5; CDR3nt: TGCAGTGCTCCTCGACAGCCCCAAGAGACCCAGTACTTC; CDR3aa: CSAPRQPQETQYF
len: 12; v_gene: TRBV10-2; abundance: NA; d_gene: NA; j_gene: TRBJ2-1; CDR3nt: TGCGCCAGCAGTGAGCCGGAAAATGAGCAGTTCTTC; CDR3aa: CASSEPENEQFF
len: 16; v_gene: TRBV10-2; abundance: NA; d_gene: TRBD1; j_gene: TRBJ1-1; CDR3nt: TGCGCCAGCGGTGAGCCTGACAGGGGGCACGACACTGAGGCTTTCTTT; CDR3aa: CASGEPDRGHDTEAFF
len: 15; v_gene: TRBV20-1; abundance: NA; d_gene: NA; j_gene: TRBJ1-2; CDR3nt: TGCAGTGCTAGATTGACGGGGGTGGGCTCTTATGGCTGCATCTTC; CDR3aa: CSARLTGVGSYGCIF
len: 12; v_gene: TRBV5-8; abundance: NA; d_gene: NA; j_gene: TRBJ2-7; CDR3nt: TGTGCCAGCAGCTGGAGGGCGGGGGAGCAGTACTTC; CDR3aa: CASSWRAGEQYF
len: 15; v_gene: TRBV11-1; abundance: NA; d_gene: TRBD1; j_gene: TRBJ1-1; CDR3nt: TGTGCCAGTAGCTGCCCGGGGACAGAGGGCACTGAAGCTTTCTTT; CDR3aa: CASSCPGTEGTEAFF
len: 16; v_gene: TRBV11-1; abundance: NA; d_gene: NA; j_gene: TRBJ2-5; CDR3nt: TGTACCAGAAGCCTCCCGGGACACGGGGCAAGGGAGACCCAGTACTTC; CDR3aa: CTRSLPGHGARETQYF
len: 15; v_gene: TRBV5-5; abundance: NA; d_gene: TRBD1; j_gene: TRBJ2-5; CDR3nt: TGCGCCAGCAGCGACGGGACAGGGGCGGCGGAGACCCAGTACTTC; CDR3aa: CASSDGTGAAETQYF
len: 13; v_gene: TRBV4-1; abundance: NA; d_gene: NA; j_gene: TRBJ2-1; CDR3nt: TGCGCCAGCAGCCAAGTGGTGTCGGATGAGCAGTTCTTC; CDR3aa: CASSQVVSDEQFF
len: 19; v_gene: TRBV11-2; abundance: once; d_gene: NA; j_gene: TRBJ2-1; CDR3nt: TGTGCCAGCAGCTTAGTGACCAGGGGCCGAGAGAAAAGCCACAATGAGCAGTTCTTC; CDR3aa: CASSLVTRGREKSHNEQFF
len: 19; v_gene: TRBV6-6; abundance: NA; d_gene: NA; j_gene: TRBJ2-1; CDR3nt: TGTGCCAGCAGTTACTCGATCGGGGCGCAACCGAGCTCCTACAATGAGCAGTTCTTC; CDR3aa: CASSYSIGAQPSSYNEQFF
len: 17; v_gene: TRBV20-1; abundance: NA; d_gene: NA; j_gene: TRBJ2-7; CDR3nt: TGCAGTGCTCGCCGGGACCATAAATTCCTAAGCTCCTACAAGCAGTACTTC; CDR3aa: CSARRDHKFLSSYKQYF
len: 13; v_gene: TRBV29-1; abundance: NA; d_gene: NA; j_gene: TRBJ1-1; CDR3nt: TGCAGCGTTGATAGTCCAGAGAACACTGAAGCTTTCTTT; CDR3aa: CSVDSPENTEAFF
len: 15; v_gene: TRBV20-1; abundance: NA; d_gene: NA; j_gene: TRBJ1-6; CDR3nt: TGCAGTACTAGAGGGCGAGGCTCCGTGAATTCACCCCTCCACTTT; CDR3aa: CSTRGRGSVNSPLHF
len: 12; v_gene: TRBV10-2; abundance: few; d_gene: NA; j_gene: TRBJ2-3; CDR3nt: TGCGCCAGCAGATCACAAGCGGCTACGCAGTATTTT; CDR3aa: CASRSQAATQYF
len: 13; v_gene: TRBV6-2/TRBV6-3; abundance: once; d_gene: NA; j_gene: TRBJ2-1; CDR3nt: TGTGCCAGCAGACCCGGGAAAGTCAATGAGCAGTTCTTC; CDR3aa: CASRPGKVNEQFF
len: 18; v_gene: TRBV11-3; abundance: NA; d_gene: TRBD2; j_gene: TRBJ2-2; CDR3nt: TGTGCCAACAGCACCACCCCCAGACTAGCGGGAGAGACCGGGGAGCTGTTTTTT; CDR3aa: CANSTTPRLAGETGELFF
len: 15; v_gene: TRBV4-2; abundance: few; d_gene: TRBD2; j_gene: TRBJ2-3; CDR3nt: TGTGCCAGCAGCCAAGGGACTAGCAACACAGATAAGCAGTATTTT; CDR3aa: CASSQGTSNTDKQYF
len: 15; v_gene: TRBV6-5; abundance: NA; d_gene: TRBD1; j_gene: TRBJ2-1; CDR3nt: TGTCCCAGCAACAGAACCGGACAGGGGCCCAATGTGCAGTTCTTC; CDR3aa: CPSNRTGQGPNVQFF
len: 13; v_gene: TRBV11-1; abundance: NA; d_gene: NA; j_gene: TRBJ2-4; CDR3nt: TGTGCCAGCAGTCTGGGCCCTCCAGACATTCAGAACTTC; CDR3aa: CASSLGPPDIQNF
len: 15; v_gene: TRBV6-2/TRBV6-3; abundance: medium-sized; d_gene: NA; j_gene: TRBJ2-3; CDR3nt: TGTGCCAGCAGTCCGTTGACGGGAGCGGCAGATACGCAGTATTTT; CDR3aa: CASSPLTGAADTQYF
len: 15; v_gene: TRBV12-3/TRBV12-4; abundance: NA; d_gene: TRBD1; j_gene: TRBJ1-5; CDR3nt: TGCGTCAGCAGTGACGACAGGGTTAGCAATCAGCCCCAGCATTTT; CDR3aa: CVSSDDRVSNQPQHF
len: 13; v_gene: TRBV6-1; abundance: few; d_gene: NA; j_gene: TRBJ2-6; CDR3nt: TGTGCCAGCAACCTGAATGGGGCCAACGCCCTGACTTTC; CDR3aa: CASNLNGANALTF
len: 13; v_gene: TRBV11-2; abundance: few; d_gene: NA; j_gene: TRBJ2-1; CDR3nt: TGTGCCAGCAGCATAGATAGGGGGATTAAGCAGTTCTTC; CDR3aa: CASSIDRGIKQFF